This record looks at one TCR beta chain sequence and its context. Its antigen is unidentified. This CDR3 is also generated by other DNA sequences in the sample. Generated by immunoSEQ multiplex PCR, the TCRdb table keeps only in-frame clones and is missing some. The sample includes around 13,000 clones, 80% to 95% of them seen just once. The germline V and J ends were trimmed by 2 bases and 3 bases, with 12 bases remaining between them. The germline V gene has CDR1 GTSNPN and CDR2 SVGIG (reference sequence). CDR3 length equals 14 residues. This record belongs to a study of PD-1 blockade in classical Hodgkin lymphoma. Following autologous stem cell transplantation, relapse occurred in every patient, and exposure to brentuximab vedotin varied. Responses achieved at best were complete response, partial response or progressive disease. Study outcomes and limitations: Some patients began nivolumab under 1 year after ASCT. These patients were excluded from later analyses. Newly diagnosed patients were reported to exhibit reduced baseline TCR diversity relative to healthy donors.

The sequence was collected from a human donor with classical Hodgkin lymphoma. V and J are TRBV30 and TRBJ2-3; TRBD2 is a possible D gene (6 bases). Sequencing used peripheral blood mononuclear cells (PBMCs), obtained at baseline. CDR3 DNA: TGTGCCTGGAGTTTACTAGCAGGGACAGATACGCAGTATTTT. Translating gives CAWSLLAGTDTQYF.